The clone carrying this T cell receptor (beta chain) appeared a few times. These data belong to a study of radiotherapy plus CTLA-4 blockade in lung cancer. Clones were read by immunoSEQ multiplex PCR, and TCRdb kept only the in-frame ones, dropping some. This sample has about 16,000 clones, with roughly two thirds found just once. The germline CDR1 and CDR2 sequences are SGHKS and YYEKEE (reference sequence). This CDR3 contains 16 residues. Trimming cost V 4 bases and J 5 bases, with 21 bases left between them. Source: peripheral blood, taken from a patient treated with radiotherapy plus ipilimumab. The TCR originated in a human donor with non-small cell lung cancer whose response to radiotherapy plus ipilimumab could not be evaluated. The rearrangement uses TRBV5-5 and TRBJ2-5; possibly TRBD1 for D (5 bases). The CDR3 here is CASSPLSTDRAETQYF. CDR3 DNA: TGTGCCAGCAGCCCACTGTCGACAGATCGGGCGGAGACCCAGTACTTC.